The entry below gives a single T cell receptor (beta chain) sequence along with its context. As yet, its antigen is unknown. These data come from a study of beta chain features in type 1 diabetes. Study overall: Patient and healthy donor groups were alike in age, gender and cell yields.

cDNA synthesis used the whole RNA isolate, giving expressed TCRB sequences. Sequenced by immunoSEQ multiplex PCR; TCRdb stores in-frame clones only, minus some. The data hold roughly 230,000 clones, with about 9.3% observed a single time. J gave up 2 bases and V 6 bases, and 8 bases lay outside the gene matches. Per the germline V gene, CDR1 is MNHEY and CDR2 is SVGAGI. There are 15 residues in the CDR3. General study results and limits: Moderate yet significant TCRB CDR3 shortening was seen in Type 1 diabetes patients in all four CD4+ subsets.

Every donor provided one heparinised blood draw, which averaged approximately 100 mL. CD4+ naive, central memory, regulatory and stem cell-like memory subsets were isolated by sorting on CD45RO/CCR7/CD25/CD127/CD95/CD27. The material sequenced was naive CD4+ T cells from blood. This sequence originates from a woman aged 18 to 35 in good health. The chain recombines TRBV6-5 with TRBJ2-7, with 9 bases lining up with TRBD1. In nucleotides, the CDR3 is TGTGCCAGCAGCCATGGACAGGGGTCGGCCTACGAGCAGTACTTC. Amino acid sequence: CASSHGQGSAYEQYF.